This T cell receptor beta chain was sequenced during a study of identical twins. Overall study findings and caveats: Insertions were reduced in abundant cord blood beta clonotypes but not in memory repertoires.

TCRdb re-analysed the 5' RACE reads in MiXCR, keeping a single row per CDR3 protein. The sample contains roughly 250,000 distinct CDR3 sequences, over 12% of which appear only once. Germline values: CDR1 MGHRA, CDR2 YSYEKL. The trim removed 4 bases at V and 1 base at J, leaving 6 bases unmatched. This CDR3 is 15 amino acids long. As for this clonotype: Its specificity is not known.

The sequenced sample was memory (CD45RO+) T cells sorted from blood. This rearrangement joins TRBV4-1 to TRBJ2-5; 7 bases are shared with TRBD1. The TCR originated in a woman younger than 30 in good health. CDR3 protein: CASSRYAGGQETQYF. For the CDR3, the DNA is TGCGCCAGCAGCCGATATGCAGGGGGCCAAGAGACCCAGTACTTC.